The clone carrying this TCR beta chain was seen only once. The source of the sample is a study of CD8 T cells in Susac syndrome. The RNA, roughly 0.45 to 1 ug, was put through reverse transcription using random hexamers. TCRdb analysed the immunoSEQ multiplex PCR reads with MiXCR anew, one entry per CDR3 protein. This table holds roughly 140,000 distinct CDR3 sequences, roughly 96% found once. Trimming left V 5 bases short and J 1 base short, with 12 bases between. CDR1 SEHNR and CDR2 FQNEAQ come from the germline V gene (reference sequence). The CDR3 is made up of 14 amino acids. The sequencing sample was made of CD4+ T cells from PBMCs. The receptor was isolated from a human donor with Susac syndrome. The chain couples TRBV7-9 to TRBJ2-7; D possibly corresponds to TRBD1 (6 bases). As DNA, the CDR3 is TGTGCCAGCAGCCTAGAGGACAGATCCTACGAGCAGTACTTC. Translating gives CASSLEDRSYEQYF.